These 10 T cell receptor beta chains share one sample of origin, sequenced in a study of blood T cell repertoires in COVID-19. Measured with immunoSEQ multiplex PCR; TCRdb has only the in-frame clones, and not every one. The sample consists of tens of thousands of clones, approximately 91% of them appearing once. Sequencing used peripheral blood. The receptors originated from a man aged 70-80 years with acute or convalescent COVID-19.

The J gene is TRBJ2-5, the V gene TRBV7-9, with 13 bases identical to TRBD2. The germline gives CDR1 SEHNR, CDR2 FQNEAQ (reference sequence). This CDR3 is built from 18 residues. After removal of 10 bases from V and 1 base from J, the junction contained 15 bases not matched to a gene. The CDR3 sequence: CATQRTGTSGAGQETQYF. The CDR3 bases are TGTGCCACCCAGAGAACCGGGACTAGCGGGGCCGGCCAAGAGACCCAGTACTTC. The full variable domain, rest sourced from reference TRBV7-9 and TRBJ2-5, is DTGVSQNPRHKITKRGQNVTFRCDPISEHNRLYWYRQTLGQGPEFLTYFQNEAQLEKSRLLSDRFSAERPKGSFSTLEIQRTEQGDSAMYLCATQRTGTSGAGQETQYFGPGTRLLVL.

The chain couples TRBV5-1 to TRBJ2-2, with 8 bases that match TRBD2. The CDR3 covers 15 residues. CDR1 SGHRS and CDR2 YFSETQ come from the germline V gene. V trimming: 1 base; J trimming: 5 bases; junction bases outside the gene matches: 4. The CDR3 nucleotides are TGCGCCAGCAGCTTGCCGGGGGGGCAGACCGGGGAGCTGTTTTTT. The encoded protein is CASSLPGGQTGELFF.

The CDR3 nucleotides read TGTGCCAGCAGCTTAGCAGGGGGCGTTGGGGAAGAGACCCAGTACTTC. Translated, it gives CASSLAGGVGEETQYF. The rearrangement uses TRBV7-9 and TRBJ2-5, with 7 nucleotides matching TRBD1. Germline V gene lookup returns CDR1 SEHNR and CDR2 FQNEAQ (reference sequence). This CDR3 contains 16 residues. The ends lost 0 bases at V and 3 bases at J; junction bases unmatched: 7.

J is TRBJ1-6 and V is TRBV30; TRBD1 matches at 7 bases. In germline, CDR1 is GTSNPN, CDR2 SVGIG (reference sequence). V lost 4 bases, J lost 9 bases, and 6 bases stayed unmatched. This CDR3 has 13 residues. The CDR3 DNA reads as TGTGCCTGGAACACAGGGGTTGGTTCACCCCTCCACTTT. It translates to CAWNTGVGSPLHF.

The chain combines TRBV2 with TRBJ2-1; D might be TRBD2 (5 bases). The CDR3 spans 14 residues. CDR1 is SNHLY and CDR2 is FYNNEI in the germline V gene. Trimming stripped 7 bases from V and 9 bases from J, with 19 bases between. Here the CDR3 DNA reads TGTGCCAGCAATTCACAAACCGGGGTCAGTGAGCAGTTCTTC. Its translation is CASNSQTGVSEQFF.

The chain couples TRBV5-6 to TRBJ2-3; TRBD1 aligns across 11 bases. The germline CDR1 and CDR2 sequences are SGHDT and YYEEEE. The length of the CDR3 is 16 residues. Trimming cost V 2 bases and J 4 bases; bases outside gene matches: 6. CDR3 protein: CASSLAGTGGPDTQYF. The CDR3 DNA follows: TGTGCCAGCAGCTTAGCCGGGACAGGGGGACCAGATACGCAGTATTTT.

This chain's CDR3 is CASSLRGGEKLFF. In nucleotides, the CDR3 is TGTGCCAGCAGCTTAAGAGGTGGGGAAAAACTGTTTTTT. The rearrangement uses TRBV7-2 and TRBJ1-4; no reliable D call. Germline V gene data show CDR1 as SGHTA and CDR2 as FQGNSA. The CDR3 totals 13 residues. Trimming pared 2 bases from V and 8 bases from J, leaving 9 bases between.

The gene calls are TRBV13 and TRBJ2-5; 9 positions match TRBD2. The trim removed 5 bases at V and 5 bases at J, leaving 9 bases unmatched. Germline V gene data show CDR1 as PRHDT and CDR2 as FYEKMQ (reference sequence). The CDR3 length is 15 residues. CDR3 loop: CASSARSGGLETQYF. CDR3 nucleotide sequence: TGTGCCAGCAGCGCCCGTAGCGGGGGATTGGAGACCCAGTACTTC.

The V and J genes are TRBV24-1 and TRBJ1-1; D not certain. Looked up from germline, CDR1 is KGHDR and CDR2 is SFDVKD. Deletions cut 10 bases from V and 4 bases from J, with 15 bases between. The CDR3 runs to 13 residues. The DNA of the CDR3 is TGTGCCACGCAATACAGCTCGTCCACTGAAGCTTTCTTT. Encoded protein: CATQYSSSTEAFF.

The chain is built from TRBV18 and TRBJ2-3; 7 nucleotides line up with TRBD1. V was pared by 0 bases and J by 6 bases, with 3 bases of the junction left unmatched. Germline-derived CDR1 and CDR2 are KGHSH and LQKENI. The CDR3 has 14 amino acids. The CDR3 region has the DNA TGTGCCAGCTCACCACCTACAGGGGTCGATACGCAGTATTTT. This codes for CASSPPTGVDTQYF.